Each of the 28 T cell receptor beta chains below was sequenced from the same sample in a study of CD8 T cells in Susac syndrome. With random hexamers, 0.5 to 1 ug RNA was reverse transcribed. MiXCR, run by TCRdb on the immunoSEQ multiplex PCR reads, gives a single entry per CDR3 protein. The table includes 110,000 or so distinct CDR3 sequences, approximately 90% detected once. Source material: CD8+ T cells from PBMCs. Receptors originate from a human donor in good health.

The DNA of the CDR3 is TGTGCCAGCAGCTCGCCTCCCCCAGGCTCCTACGAGCAGTACTTC. This gives the protein CASSSPPPGSYEQYF. V and J are TRBV7-2 and TRBJ2-7; D uncertain. Germline-derived CDR1 and CDR2 are SGHTA and FQGNSA. This CDR3 contains 15 residues. The V end was cut by 4 bases, the J end by 0 bases, with 13 bases between.

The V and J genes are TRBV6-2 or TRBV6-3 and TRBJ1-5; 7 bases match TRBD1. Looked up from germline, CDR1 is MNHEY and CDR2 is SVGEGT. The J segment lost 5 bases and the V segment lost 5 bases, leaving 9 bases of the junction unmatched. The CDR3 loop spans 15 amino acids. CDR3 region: CASSVMGQSDQPQHF. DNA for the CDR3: TGTGCCAGCAGTGTGATGGGACAGTCGGATCAGCCCCAGCATTTT.

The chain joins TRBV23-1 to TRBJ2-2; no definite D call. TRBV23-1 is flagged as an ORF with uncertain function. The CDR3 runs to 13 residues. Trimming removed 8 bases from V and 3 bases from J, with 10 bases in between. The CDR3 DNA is TGCGCCAGCGGCTTACTGTACACCGGGGAGCTGTTTTTT. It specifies CASGLLYTGELFF.

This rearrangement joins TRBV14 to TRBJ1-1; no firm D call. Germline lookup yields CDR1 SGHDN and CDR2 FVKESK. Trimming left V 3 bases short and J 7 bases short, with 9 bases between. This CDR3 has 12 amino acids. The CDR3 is CASSHPQREAFF. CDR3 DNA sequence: TGTGCCAGCAGCCACCCACAGCGTGAAGCTTTCTTT.

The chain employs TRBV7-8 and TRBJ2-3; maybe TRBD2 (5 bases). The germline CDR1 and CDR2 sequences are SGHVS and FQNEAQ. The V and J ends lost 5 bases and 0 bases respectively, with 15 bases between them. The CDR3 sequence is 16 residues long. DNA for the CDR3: TGTGCCAGCAGCCTAGACGGGGTTTCTAGCACAGATACGCAGTATTTT. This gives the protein CASSLDGVSSTDTQYF. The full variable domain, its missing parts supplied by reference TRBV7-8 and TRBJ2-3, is GAGVSQSPRYKVAKRGQDVALRCDPISGHVSLFWYQQALGQGPEFLTYFQNEAQLDKSGLPSDRFFAERPEGSVSTLKIQRTQQEDSAVYLCASSLDGVSSTDTQYFGPGTRLTVL.

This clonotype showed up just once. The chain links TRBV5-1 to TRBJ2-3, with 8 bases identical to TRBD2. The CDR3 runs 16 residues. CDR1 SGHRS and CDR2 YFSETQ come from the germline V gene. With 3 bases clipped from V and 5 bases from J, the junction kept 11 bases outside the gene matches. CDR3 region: CASSSTVGRAEDTQYF. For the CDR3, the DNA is TGCGCCAGCAGCTCAACCGTCGGGAGGGCCGAAGATACGCAGTATTTT.

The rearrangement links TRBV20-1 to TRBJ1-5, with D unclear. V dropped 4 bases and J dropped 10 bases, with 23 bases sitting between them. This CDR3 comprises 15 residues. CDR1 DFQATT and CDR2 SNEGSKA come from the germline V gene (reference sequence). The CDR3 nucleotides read TGCAGTGCTAAACGCGTCCGCTCCCCGGGAGAACCCCAGCATTTT. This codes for CSAKRVRSPGEPQHF.

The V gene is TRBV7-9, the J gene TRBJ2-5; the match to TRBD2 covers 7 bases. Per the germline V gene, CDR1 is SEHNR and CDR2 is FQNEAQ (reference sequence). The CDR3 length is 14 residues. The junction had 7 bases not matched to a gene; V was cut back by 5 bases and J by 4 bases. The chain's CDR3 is CASSPRLAPETQYF. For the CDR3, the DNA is TGTGCCAGCAGCCCCCGACTAGCCCCAGAGACCCAGTACTTC.

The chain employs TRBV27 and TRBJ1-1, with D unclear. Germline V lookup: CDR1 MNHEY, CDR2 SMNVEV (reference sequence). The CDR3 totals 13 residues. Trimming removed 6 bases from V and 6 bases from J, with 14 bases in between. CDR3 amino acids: CASSSGRLAEAFF. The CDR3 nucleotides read TGTGCCAGCAGCTCGGGAAGGCTCGCTGAAGCTTTCTTT.

CDR3 region: CASSLGGIYNEQFF. In nucleotides, the CDR3 is TGTGCCAGCAGCTTGGGCGGGATTTACAATGAGCAGTTCTTC. The chain combines TRBV5-6 with TRBJ2-1; D possibly corresponds to TRBD2 (6 bases). Trimming took off 0 bases at V and 4 bases at J, with 8 bases between the two ends. The CDR3 contains 14 residues. Looked up from germline, CDR1 is SGHDT and CDR2 is YYEEEE.

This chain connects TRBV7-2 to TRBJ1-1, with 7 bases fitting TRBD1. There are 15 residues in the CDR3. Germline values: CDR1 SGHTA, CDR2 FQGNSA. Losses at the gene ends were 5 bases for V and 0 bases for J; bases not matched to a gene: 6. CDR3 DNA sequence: TGTGCCAGCAGCCCGACAGGGCTGATGAACACTGAAGCTTTCTTT. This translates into CASSPTGLMNTEAFF.

The CDR3 coding sequence is TGCGCCAGCACCCTCGACAGACCCTATGGCTACACCTTC. Translation: CASTLDRPYGYTF. V usage is TRBV5-1 and J usage is TRBJ1-2, with a tentative D call TRBD1 (5 bases). Per the germline V gene, CDR1 is SGHRS and CDR2 is YFSETQ. This CDR3 spans 13 amino acids. The V gene lost 6 bases and the J gene lost 4 bases, with 13 bases spanning the gap. The entire variable domain, with the rest obtained from reference TRBV5-1 and TRBJ1-2, is as follows: KAGVTQTPRYLIKTRGQQVTLSCSPISGHRSVSWYQQTPGQGLQFLFEYFSETQRNKGNFPGRFSGRQFSNSRSEMNVSTLELGDSALYLCASTLDRPYGYTFGSGTRLTVV.

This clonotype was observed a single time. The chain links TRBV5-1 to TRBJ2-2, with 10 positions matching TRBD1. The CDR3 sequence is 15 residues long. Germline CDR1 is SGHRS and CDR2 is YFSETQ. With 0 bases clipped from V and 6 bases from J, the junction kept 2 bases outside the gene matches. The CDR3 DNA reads TGCGCCAGCAGCTTGGTGGGGACAGGGGCCGGGGAGCTGTTTTTT. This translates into CASSLVGTGAGELFF.

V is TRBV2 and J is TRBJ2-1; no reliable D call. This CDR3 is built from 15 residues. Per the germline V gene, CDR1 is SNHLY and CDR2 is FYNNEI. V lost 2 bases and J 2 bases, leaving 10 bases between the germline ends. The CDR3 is CASSETVPPYNEQFF. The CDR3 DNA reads TGTGCCAGCAGTGAAACAGTTCCCCCCTACAATGAGCAGTTCTTC.

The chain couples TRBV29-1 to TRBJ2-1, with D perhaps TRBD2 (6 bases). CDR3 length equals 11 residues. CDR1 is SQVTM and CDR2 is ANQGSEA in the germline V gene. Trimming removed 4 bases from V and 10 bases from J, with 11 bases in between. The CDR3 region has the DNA TGCAGCGTTGGGGACTCCAGGGAGCAGTTCTTC. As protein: CSVGDSREQFF.

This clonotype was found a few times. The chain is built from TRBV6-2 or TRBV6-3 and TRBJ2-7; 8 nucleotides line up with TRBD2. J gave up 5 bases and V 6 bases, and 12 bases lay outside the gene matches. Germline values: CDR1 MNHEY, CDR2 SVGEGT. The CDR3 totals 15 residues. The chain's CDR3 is CASRGVAGTTNEQYF. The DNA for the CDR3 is TGTGCCAGCAGAGGGGTAGCGGGGACCACGAACGAGCAGTACTTC.

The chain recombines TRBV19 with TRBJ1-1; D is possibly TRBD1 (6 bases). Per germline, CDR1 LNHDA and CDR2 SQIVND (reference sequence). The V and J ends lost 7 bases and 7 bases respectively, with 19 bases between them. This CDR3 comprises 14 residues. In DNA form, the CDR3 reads TGTGCCAGTATCCCCCTCACAGGGAATAATGAAGCTTTCTTT. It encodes CASIPLTGNNEAFF.

The CDR3 protein is CASSPAPNEEQPQHF. The CDR3 DNA is TGTGCCAGCAGCCCAGCCCCCAACGAGGAGCAGCCCCAGCATTTT. The chain couples TRBV5-4 to TRBJ1-5; D is unresolved. Germline V CDR1 and CDR2: SGHNT, YYREEE (reference sequence). This CDR3 comprises 15 residues. With 4 bases removed from V and 7 bases from J, the gap between germline ends came to 18 bases.

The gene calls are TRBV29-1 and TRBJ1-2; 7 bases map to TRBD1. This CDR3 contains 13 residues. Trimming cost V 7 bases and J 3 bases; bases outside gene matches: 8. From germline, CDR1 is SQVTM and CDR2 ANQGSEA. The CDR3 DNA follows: TGCAGCGCCCAGGGACAGACACACTATGGCTACACCTTC. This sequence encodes CSAQGQTHYGYTF. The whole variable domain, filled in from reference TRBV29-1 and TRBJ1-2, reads SAVISQKPSRDICQRGTSLTIQCQVDSQVTMMFWYRQQPGQSLTLIATANQGSEATYESGFVIDKFPISRPNLTFSTLTVSNMSPEDSSIYLCSAQGQTHYGYTFGSGTRLTVV.

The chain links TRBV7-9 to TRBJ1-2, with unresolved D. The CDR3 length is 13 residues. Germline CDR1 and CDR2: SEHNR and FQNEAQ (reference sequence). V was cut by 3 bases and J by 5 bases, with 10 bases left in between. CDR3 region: CASSLRAGYGYTF. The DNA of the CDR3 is TGTGCCAGCAGCTTGAGGGCGGGTTATGGCTACACCTTC.

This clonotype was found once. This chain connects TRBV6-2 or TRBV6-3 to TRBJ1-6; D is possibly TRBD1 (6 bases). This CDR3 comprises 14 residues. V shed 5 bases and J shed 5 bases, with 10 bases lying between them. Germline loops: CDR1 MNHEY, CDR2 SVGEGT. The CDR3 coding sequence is TGTGCCAGCAGTAGGACAGTGGATAATTCACCCCTCCACTTT. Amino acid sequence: CASSRTVDNSPLHF.

CDR3 nucleotides: TGTGCCAGCAGCTTTTCGGGGACAGGGGCCTACGAGCAGTACTTC. Translated, it gives CASSFSGTGAYEQYF. V is TRBV7-2 and J is TRBJ2-7; TRBD1 agrees at 10 bases. V lost 3 bases and J lost 2; bases outside the gene matches: 4. This CDR3 spans 15 amino acids. The V gene's germline CDR1 is SGHTA and CDR2 FQGNSA.

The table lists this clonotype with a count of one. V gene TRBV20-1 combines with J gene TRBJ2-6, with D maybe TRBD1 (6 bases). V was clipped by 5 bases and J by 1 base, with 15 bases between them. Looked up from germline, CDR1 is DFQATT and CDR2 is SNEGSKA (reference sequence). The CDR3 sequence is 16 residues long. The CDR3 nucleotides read TGCAGTGCTTCTCTGGGGGCCACTTCTGGGGCCAACGTCCTGACTTTC. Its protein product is CSASLGATSGANVLTF.

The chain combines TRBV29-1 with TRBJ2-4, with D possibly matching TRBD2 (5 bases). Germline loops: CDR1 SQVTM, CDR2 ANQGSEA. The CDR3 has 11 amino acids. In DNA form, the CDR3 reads TGCAGTTCCTCGTTCGCGGGCATTCAGTACTTC. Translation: CSSSFAGIQYF. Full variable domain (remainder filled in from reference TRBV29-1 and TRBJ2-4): SAVISQKPSRDICQRGTSLTIQCQVDSQVTMMFWYRQQPGQSLTLIATANQGSEATYESGFVIDKFPISRPNLTFSTLTVSNMSPEDSSIYLCSSSFAGIQYFGAGTRLSVL.

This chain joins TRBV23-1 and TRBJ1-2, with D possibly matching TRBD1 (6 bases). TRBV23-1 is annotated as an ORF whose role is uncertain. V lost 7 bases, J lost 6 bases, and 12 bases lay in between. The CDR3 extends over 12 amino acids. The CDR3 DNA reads TGCGCCAGCAAGGGGCAGGGGAATGGCTACACCTTC. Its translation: CASKGQGNGYTF.

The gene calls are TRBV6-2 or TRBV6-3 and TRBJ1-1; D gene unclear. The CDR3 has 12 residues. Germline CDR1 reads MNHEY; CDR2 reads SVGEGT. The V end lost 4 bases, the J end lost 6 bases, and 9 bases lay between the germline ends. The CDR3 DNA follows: TGTGCCAGCAGTTCCCGGGCCTCTGAAGCTTTCTTT. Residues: CASSSRASEAFF.

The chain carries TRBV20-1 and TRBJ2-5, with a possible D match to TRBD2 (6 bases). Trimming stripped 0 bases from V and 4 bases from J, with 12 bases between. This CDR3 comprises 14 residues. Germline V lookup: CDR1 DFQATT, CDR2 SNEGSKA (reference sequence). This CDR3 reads CSARDTGVGETQYF. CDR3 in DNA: TGCAGTGCTAGAGATACGGGGGTAGGAGAGACCCAGTACTTC.

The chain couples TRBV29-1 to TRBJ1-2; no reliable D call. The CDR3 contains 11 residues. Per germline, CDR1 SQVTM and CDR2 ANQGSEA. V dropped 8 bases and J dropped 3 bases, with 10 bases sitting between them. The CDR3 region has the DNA TGCAGCTCTCGGGCAGACTATGGCTACACCTTC. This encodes CSSRADYGYTF.